The entry that follows covers one TCR beta chain sequence. Antigen: not known. These data are taken from a study of identical twins. Notes on the study in general: Findings came from cross-sectional statistics, without long-term follow-up of donors.

One entry per CDR3 protein results from TCRdb running MiXCR on the 5' RACE reads. The sample lists 200,000 to 300,000 distinct CDR3 sequences, approximately 6.8% occurring once. These records were also assigned to another study, of yellow fever vaccine responses in identical twins.

The TCR sequence derives from a young woman in good health. The specimen sequenced was CD8+ T cells sorted from blood.

The DNA of the CDR3 is TGTGCCAGCAGGGTCACAGATACGCAGTATTTT. Translating gives CASRVTDTQYF. V gene TRBV28 combines with J gene TRBJ2-3, with D uncertain. V lost 6 bases and J lost 2, with 3 bases in between. In germline, CDR1 is MDHEN, CDR2 SYDVKM. The CDR3 contains 11 residues.